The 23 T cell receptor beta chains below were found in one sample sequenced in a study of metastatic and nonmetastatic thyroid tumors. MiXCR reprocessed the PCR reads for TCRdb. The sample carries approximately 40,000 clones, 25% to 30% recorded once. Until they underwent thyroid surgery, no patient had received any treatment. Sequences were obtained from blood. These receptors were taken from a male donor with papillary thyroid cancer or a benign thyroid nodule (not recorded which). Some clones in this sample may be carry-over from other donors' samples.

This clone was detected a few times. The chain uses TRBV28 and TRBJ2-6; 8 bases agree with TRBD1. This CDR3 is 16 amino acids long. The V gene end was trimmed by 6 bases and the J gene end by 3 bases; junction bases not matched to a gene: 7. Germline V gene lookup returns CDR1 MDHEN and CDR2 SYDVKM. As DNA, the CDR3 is TGTGCCAGCAGCTCGACAGGGGCACTTGGGGCCAACGTCCTGACTTTC. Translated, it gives CASSSTGALGANVLTF. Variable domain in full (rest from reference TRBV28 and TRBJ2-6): DVKVTQSSRYLVKRTGEKVFLECVQDMDHENMFWYRQDPGLGLRLIYFSYDVKMKEKGDIPEGYSVSREKKERFSLILESASTNQTSMYLCASSSTGALGANVLTFGAGSRLTVL.

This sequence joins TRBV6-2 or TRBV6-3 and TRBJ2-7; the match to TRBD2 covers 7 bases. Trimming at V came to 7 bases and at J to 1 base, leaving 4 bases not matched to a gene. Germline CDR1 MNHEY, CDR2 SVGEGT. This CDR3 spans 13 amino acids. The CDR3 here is CASTMGGSYEQYF. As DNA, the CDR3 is TGTGCCAGCACAATGGGAGGGTCCTACGAGCAGTACTTC.

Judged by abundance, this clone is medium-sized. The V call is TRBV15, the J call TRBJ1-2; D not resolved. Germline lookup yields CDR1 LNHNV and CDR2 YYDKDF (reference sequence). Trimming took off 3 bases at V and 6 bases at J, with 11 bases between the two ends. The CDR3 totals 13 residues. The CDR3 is CATSRGFEDGYTF. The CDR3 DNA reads TGTGCCACCAGCAGGGGGTTTGAGGATGGCTACACCTTC.

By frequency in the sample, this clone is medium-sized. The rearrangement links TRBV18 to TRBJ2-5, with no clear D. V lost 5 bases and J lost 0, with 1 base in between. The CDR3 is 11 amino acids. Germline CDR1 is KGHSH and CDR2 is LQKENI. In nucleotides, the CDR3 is TGTGCCAGCTCAAACCAAGAGACCCAGTACTTC. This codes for CASSNQETQYF.

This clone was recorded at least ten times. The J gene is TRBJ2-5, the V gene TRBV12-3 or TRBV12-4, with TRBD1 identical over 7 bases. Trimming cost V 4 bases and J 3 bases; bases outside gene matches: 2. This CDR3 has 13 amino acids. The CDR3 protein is CASSYGQEETQYF. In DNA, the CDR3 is TGTGCCAGCAGTTACGGACAGGAAGAGACCCAGTACTTC.

DNA for the CDR3: TGTGCCTGGACCCAGGGAGGCGAGCAGTACTTC. Translation gives CAWTQGGEQYF. V usage is TRBV30 and J usage is TRBJ2-7, with D possibly matching TRBD2 (6 bases). The germline V gene has CDR1 GTSNPN and CDR2 SVGIG (reference sequence). V lost 4 bases to trimming and J lost 6 bases, with 10 bases between them. The CDR3 totals 11 residues.

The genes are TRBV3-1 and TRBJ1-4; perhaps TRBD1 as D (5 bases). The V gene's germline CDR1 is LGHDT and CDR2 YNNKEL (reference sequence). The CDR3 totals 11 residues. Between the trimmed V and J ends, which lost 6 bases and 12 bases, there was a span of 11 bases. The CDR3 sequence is CASRGPWELFF. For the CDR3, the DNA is TGTGCCAGCAGGGGACCATGGGAACTGTTTTTT.

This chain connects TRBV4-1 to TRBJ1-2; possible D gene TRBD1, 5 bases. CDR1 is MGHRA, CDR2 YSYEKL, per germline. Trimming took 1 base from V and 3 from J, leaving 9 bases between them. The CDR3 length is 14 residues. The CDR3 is CASSQGGVYYGYTF. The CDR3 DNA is TGCGCCAGCAGCCAAGGGGGGGTGTACTATGGCTACACCTTC.

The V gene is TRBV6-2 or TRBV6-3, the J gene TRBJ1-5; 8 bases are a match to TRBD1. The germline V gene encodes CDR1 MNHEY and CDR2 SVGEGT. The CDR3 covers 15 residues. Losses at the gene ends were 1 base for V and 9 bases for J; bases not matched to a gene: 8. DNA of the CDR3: TGTGCCAGCAGTTACTTAGGACAGGGCAGCCGGCCCCAGCATTTT. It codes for CASSYLGQGSRPQHF.

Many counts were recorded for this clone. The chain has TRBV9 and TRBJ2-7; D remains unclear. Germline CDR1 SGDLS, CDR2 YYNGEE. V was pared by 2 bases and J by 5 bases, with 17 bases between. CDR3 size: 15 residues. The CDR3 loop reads CASSVSPSVMDEQYF. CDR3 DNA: TGTGCCAGCAGCGTGAGCCCGTCGGTCATGGACGAGCAGTACTTC.

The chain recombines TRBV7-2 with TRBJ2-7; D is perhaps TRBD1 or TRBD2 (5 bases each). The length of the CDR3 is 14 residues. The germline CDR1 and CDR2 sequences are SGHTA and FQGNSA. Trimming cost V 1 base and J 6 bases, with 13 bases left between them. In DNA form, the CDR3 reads TGTGCCAGCAGCTTAGTGGCAGGGACGGGCGAGCAGTACTTC. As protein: CASSLVAGTGEQYF. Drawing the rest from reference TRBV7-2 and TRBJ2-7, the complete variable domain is GAGVSQSPSNKVTEKGKDVELRCDPISGHTALYWYRQSLGQGLEFLIYFQGNSAPDKSGLPSDRFSAERTGGSVSTLTIQRTQQEDSAVYLCASSLVAGTGEQYFGPGTRLTVT.

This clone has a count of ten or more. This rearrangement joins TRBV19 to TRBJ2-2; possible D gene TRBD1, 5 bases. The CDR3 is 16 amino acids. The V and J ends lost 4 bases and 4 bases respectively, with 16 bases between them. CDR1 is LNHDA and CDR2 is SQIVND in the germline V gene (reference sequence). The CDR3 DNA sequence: TGTGCCAGTAGTACCCCAGTGGGGCAGACCACCGGGGAGCTGTTTTTT. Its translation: CASSTPVGQTTGELFF.

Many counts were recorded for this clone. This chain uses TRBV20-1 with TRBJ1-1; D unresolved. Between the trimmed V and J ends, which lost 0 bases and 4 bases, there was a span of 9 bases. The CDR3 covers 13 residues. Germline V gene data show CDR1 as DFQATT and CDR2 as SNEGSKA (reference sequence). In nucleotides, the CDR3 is TGCAGTGCTAGAGATGACGGAAGCACTGAAGCTTTCTTT. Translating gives CSARDDGSTEAFF.

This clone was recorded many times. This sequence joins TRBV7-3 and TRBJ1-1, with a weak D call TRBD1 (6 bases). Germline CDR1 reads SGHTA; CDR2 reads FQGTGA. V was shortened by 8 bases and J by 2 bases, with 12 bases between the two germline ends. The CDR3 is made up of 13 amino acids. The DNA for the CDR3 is TGTGCCAGCCGCCTGGACAGCAACACTGAAGCTTTCTTT. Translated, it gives CASRLDSNTEAFF.

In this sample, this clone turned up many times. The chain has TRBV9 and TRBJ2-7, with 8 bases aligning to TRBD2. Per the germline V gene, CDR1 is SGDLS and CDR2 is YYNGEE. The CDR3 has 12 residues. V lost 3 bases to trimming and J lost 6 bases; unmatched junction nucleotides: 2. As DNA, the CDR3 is TGTGCCAGCAGCGCCCGGGAGGGCGAGCAGTACTTC. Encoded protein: CASSAREGEQYF.

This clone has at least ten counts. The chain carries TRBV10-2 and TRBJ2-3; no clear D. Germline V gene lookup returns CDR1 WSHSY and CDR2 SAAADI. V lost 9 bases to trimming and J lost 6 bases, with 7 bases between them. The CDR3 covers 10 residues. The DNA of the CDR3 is TGCGCCAGGCATATGGATACGCAGTATTTT. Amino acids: CARHMDTQYF.

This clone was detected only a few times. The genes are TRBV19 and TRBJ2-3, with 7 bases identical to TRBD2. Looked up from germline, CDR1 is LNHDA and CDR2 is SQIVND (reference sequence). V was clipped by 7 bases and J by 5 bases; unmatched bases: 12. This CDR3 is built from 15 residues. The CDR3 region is CASTPKGRGQDTQYF. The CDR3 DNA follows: TGTGCCAGTACCCCAAAGGGGAGGGGTCAAGATACGCAGTATTTT.

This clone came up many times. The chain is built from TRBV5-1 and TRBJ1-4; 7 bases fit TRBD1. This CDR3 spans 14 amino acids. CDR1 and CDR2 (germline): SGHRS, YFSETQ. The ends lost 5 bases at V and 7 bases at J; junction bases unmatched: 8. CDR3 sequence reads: CASRPGTESEKLFF. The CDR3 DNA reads TGCGCCAGCAGGCCCGGGACAGAATCTGAAAAACTGTTTTTT.

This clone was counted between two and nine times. The DNA for the CDR3 is TGTGCCAGCAGTTTTGCGGGAGCGTCCTACAATGAGCAGTTCTTC. Its translation is CASSFAGASYNEQFF. This chain uses TRBV6-1 with TRBJ2-1; TRBD2 matches 7 bases. V was pared by 5 bases and J by 1 base, with 5 bases of the junction left unmatched. CDR1 is MNHNS and CDR2 is SASEGT in the germline V gene. There are 15 residues in the CDR3.

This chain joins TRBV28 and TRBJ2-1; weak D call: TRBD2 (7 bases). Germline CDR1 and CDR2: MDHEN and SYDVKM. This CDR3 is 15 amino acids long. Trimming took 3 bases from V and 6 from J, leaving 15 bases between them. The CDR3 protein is CASSLGGPRGNEQFF. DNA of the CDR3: TGTGCCAGCAGTTTGGGGGGGCCCAGGGGCAATGAGCAGTTCTTC.

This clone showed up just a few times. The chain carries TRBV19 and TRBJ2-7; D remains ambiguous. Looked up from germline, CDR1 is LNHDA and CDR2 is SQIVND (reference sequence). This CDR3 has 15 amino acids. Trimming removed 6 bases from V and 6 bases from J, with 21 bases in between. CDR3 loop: CASSTHRVSLGEQYF. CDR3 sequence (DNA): TGTGCCAGTAGCACCCACCGGGTGAGTTTAGGCGAGCAGTACTTC.

CDR3 bases: TGTGCCAGAACCCGGGCCACTGAAGCTTTCTTT. Its translation is CARTRATEAFF. The chain uses TRBV6-4 and TRBJ1-1; D remains unclear. CDR1 and CDR2 (germline): MRHNA, SNTAGT. V was pared by 9 bases and J by 4 bases, with 9 bases between. This CDR3 comprises 11 residues.

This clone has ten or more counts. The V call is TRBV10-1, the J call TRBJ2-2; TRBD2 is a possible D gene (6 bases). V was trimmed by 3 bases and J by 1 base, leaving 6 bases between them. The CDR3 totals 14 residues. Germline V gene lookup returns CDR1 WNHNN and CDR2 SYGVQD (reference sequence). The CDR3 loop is CASSDGGNTGELFF. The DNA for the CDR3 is TGCGCCAGCAGTGACGGGGGGAACACCGGGGAGCTGTTTTTT.